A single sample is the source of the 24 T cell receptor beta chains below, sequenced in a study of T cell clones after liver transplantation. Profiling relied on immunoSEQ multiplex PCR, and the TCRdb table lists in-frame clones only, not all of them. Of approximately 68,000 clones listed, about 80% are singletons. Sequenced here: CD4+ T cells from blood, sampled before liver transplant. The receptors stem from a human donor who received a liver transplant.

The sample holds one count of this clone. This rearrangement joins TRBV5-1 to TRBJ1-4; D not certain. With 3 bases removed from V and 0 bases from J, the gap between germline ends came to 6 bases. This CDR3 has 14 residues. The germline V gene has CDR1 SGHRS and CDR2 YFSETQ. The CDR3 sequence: CASSSGSTNEKLFF. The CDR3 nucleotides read TGCGCCAGCAGCTCGGGGTCAACTAATGAAAAACTGTTTTTT.

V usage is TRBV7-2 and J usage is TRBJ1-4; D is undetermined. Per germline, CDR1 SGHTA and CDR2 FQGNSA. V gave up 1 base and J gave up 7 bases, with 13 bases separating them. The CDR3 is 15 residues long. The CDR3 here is CASSLGFGVGEKLFF. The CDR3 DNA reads TGTGCCAGCAGCTTAGGTTTTGGGGTGGGTGAAAAACTGTTTTTT.

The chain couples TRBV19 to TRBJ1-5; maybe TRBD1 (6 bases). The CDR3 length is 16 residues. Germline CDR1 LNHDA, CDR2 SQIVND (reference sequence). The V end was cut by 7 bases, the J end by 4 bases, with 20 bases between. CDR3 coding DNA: TGTGCCAGTATTACGAGGGGGGGCCAGGGGAATCAGCCCCAGCATTTT. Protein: CASITRGGQGNQPQHF.

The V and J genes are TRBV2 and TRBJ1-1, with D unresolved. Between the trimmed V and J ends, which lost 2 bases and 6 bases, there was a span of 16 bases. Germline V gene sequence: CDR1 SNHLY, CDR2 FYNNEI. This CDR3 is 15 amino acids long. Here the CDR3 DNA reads TGTGCCAGCAGTGAAATTCGAGTGAAGGACGCTGAAGCTTTCTTT. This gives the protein CASSEIRVKDAEAFF.

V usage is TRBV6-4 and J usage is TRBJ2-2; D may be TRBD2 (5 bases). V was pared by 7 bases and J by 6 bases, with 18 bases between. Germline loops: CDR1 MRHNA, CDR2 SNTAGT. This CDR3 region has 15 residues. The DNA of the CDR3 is TGTGCCAGCAAAACCTATGGGGAGTACTCCGGGGAGCTGTTTTTT. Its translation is CASKTYGEYSGELFF.

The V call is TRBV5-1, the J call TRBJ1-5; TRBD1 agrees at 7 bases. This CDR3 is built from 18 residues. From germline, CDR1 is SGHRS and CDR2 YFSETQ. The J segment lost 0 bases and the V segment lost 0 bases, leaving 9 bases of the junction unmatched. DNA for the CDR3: TGCGCCAGCAGCTTGGGTCCGACAGGGCTCTATAGCAATCAGCCCCAGCATTTT. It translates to CASSLGPTGLYSNQPQHF.

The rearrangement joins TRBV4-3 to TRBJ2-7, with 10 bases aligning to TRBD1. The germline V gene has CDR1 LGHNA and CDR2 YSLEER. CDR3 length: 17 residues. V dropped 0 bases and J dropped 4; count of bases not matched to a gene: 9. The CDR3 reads CASSQDPRDRGTYEQYF. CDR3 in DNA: TGCGCCAGCAGCCAAGACCCCCGGGACAGGGGTACGTACGAGCAGTACTTC.

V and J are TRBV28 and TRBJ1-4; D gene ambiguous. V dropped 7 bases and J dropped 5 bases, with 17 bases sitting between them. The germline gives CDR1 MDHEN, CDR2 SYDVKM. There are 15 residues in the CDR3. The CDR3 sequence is CASNPPGSYNEKLFF. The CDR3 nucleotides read TGTGCCAGCAACCCGCCGGGCAGCTACAATGAAAAACTGTTTTTT.

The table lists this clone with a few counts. CDR3 bases: TGTGCCAGCACCAATATCGGGGGATTGGAGACCCAGTACTTC. It is translated as CASTNIGGLETQYF. The rearrangement joins TRBV27 to TRBJ2-5; a possible D gene is TRBD2 (6 bases). V was trimmed by 7 bases and J by 5 bases, leaving 17 bases between them. The CDR3 extends over 14 amino acids. Germline loops: CDR1 MNHEY, CDR2 SMNVEV (reference sequence).

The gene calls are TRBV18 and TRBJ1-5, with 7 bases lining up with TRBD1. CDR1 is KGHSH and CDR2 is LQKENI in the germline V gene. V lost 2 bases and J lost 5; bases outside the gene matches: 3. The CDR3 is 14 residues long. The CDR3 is CASSPETGYQPQHF. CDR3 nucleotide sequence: TGTGCCAGCTCACCAGAGACAGGGTATCAGCCCCAGCATTTT.

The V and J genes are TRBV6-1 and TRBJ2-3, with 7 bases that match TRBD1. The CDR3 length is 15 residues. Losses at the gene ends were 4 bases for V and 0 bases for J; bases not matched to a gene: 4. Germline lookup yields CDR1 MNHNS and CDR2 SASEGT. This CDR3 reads CASSGKGASTDTQYF. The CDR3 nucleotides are TGTGCCAGCAGTGGTAAGGGGGCGAGCACAGATACGCAGTATTTT.

The CDR3 region has the DNA TGCGCCAGCAGTCCGGGGGCAGGGACTGAAGCTTTCTTT. This gives the protein CASSPGAGTEAFF. The rearrangement links TRBV5-1 to TRBJ1-1; D may be TRBD1 (6 bases). V was cut by 5 bases and J by 5 bases, with 13 bases left in between. The CDR3 has 13 amino acids. Germline-derived CDR1 and CDR2 are SGHRS and YFSETQ.

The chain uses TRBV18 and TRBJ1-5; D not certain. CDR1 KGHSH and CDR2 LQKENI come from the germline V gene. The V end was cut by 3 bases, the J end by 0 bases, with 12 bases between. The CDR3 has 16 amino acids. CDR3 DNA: TGTGCCAGCTCACCGTCGACTGGGAATAGCAATCAGCCCCAGCATTTT. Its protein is CASSPSTGNSNQPQHF.

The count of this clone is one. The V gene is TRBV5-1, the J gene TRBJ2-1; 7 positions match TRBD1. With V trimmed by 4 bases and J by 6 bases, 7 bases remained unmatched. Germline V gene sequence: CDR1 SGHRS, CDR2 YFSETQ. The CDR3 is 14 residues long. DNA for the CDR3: TGCGCCAGCAGCCCCGGACAGGCGGGCAATGAGCAGTTCTTC. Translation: CASSPGQAGNEQFF.

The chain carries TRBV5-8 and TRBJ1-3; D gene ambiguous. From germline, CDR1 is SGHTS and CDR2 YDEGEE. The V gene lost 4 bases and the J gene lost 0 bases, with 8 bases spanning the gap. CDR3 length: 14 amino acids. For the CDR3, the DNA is TGTGCCAGCAGCAACGTCTTCTCTGGAAACACCATATATTTT. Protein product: CASSNVFSGNTIYF.

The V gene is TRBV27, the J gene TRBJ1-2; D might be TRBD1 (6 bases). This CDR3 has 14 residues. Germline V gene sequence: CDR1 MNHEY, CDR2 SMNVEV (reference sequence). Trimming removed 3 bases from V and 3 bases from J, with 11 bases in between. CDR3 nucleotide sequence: TGTGCCAGCAGTTTCAGGGGCGTCGACTATGGCTACACCTTC. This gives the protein CASSFRGVDYGYTF.

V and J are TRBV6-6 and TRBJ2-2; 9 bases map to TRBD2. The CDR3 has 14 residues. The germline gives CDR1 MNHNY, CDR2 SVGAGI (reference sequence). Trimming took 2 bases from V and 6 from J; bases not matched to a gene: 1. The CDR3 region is CASSYGTSSGELFF. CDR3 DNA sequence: TGTGCCAGCAGTTACGGGACTAGCTCCGGGGAGCTGTTTTTT.

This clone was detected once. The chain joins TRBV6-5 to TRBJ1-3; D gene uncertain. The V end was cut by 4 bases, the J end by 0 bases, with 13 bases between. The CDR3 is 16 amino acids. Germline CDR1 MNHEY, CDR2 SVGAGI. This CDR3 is CASSFRAYPSGNTIYF. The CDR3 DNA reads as TGTGCCAGCAGTTTCCGGGCCTACCCCTCTGGAAACACCATATATTTT.

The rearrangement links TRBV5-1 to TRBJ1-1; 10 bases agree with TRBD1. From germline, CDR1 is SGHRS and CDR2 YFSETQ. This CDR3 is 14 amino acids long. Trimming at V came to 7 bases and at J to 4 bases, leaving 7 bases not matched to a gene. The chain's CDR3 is CASRRQGAITEAFF. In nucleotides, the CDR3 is TGCGCCAGCCGCAGACAGGGGGCGATCACTGAAGCTTTCTTT.

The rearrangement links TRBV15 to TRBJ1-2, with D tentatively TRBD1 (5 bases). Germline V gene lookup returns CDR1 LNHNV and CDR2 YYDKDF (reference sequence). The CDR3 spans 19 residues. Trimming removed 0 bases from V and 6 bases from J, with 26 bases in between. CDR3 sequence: CATSRDSGRWAGDIHGYTF. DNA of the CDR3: TGTGCCACCAGCAGAGATTCGGGGCGGTGGGCAGGCGATATCCATGGCTACACCTTC. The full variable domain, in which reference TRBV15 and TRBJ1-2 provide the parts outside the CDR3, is DAMVIQNPRYQVTQFGKPVTLSCSQTLNHNVMYWYQQKSSQAPKLLFHYYDKDFNNEADTPDNFQSRRPNTSFCFLDIRSPGLGDTAMYLCATSRDSGRWAGDIHGYTFGSGTRLTVV.

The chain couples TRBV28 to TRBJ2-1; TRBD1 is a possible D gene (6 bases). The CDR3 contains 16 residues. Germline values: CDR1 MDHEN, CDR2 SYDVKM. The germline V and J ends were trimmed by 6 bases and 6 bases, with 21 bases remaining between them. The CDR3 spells CASRSAGQGGSNEQFF. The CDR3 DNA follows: TGTGCCAGCAGGTCCGCCGGACAAGGGGGTTCCAATGAGCAGTTCTTC.

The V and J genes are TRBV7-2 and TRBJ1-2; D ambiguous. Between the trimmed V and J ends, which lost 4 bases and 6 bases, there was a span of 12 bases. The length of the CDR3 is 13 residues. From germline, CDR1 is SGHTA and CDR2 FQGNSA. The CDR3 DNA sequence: TGTGCCAGCAGCTCATATATTTCGGATGGCTACACCTTC. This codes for CASSSYISDGYTF.

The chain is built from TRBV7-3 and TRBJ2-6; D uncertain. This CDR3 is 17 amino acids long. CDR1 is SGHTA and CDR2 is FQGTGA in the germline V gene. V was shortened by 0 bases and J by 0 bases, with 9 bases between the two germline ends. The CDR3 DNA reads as TGTGCCAGCAGCTTAACGTCAGTTCGCTCTGGGGCCAACGTCCTGACTTTC. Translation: CASSLTSVRSGANVLTF.

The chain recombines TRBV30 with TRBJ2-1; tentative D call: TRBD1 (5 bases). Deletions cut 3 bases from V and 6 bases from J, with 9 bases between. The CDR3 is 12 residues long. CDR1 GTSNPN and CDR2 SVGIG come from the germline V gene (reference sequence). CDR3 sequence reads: CAWRGQGNEQFF. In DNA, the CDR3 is TGTGCCTGGAGAGGGCAGGGCAATGAGCAGTTCTTC.